The 7 T cell receptor beta chains below all came from one sample that was sequenced in a study of T-cell memory formation after mild COVID-19. TCRdb reanalysed the 5' RACE reads using MiXCR and keeps one entry per CDR3 protein. In the table there are 250,000 to 300,000 distinct CDR3 sequences, about a sixth of which are singletons. Material: PBMCs or a T cell subset sorted from them (not recorded which). The source of these receptors is a man between 18 and 29 years old who had mild COVID-19 (a few samples of this study predate the infection). Cell type and time point are not known.

V usage is TRBV9 and J usage is TRBJ2-2; D remains ambiguous. This CDR3 spans 12 amino acids. Between the trimmed V and J ends, which lost 3 bases and 7 bases, there was a span of 7 bases. Germline CDR1 reads SGDLS; CDR2 reads YYNGEE. CDR3 nucleotides: TGTGCCAGCAGCGCAGCGTTCGGGGAGCTGTTTTTT. It encodes CASSAAFGELFF.

This clonotype was counted many times. J is TRBJ2-1 and V is TRBV4-1; TRBD1 agrees at 10 bases. The CDR3 spans 13 residues. CDR1 is MGHRA, CDR2 YSYEKL, per germline. V was pared by 6 bases and J by 6 bases, with 2 bases of the junction left unmatched. CDR3 sequence: CASRGTGVNEQFF. CDR3 coding DNA: TGCGCCAGCAGGGGGACAGGGGTCAATGAGCAGTTCTTC.

The chain joins TRBV4-1 to TRBJ2-4; weak D call: TRBD1 (5 bases). With 4 bases removed from V and 15 bases from J, the gap between germline ends came to 22 bases. Germline lookup yields CDR1 MGHRA and CDR2 YSYEKL. This CDR3 is 14 amino acids long. The CDR3 region is CASSLLSQDKRWYF. The CDR3 DNA sequence: TGCGCCAGCAGCCTCCTAAGTCAGGACAAGAGGTGGTACTTC.

The V call is TRBV27, the J call TRBJ2-3; D is unclear. The CDR3 length is 13 residues. Trimming removed 2 bases at V and 6 bases at J, with 9 bases between. The germline gives CDR1 MNHEY, CDR2 SMNVEV (reference sequence). CDR3 sequence reads: CASSLGSQDTQYF. In DNA, the CDR3 is TGTGCCAGCAGTTTAGGGTCACAGGATACGCAGTATTTT.

Ten or more counts support this clonotype. This rearrangement joins TRBV10-3 to TRBJ1-3; weak D call: TRBD1 (6 bases). Trimming cost V 6 bases and J 1 base, with 13 bases left between them. In germline, CDR1 is ENHRY, CDR2 SYGVKD. The CDR3 consists of 15 residues. CDR3 sequence (DNA): TGTGCCATCAGACTCGGGGGGCGGTCTGGAAACACCATATATTTT. Protein: CAIRLGGRSGNTIYF.

In this sample, this clonotype turned up a few times. The chain carries TRBV10-3 and TRBJ2-5; possibly TRBD1 for D (6 bases). The CDR3 loop spans 14 amino acids. Trimming took off 8 bases at V and 4 bases at J, with 17 bases between the two ends. Germline lookup yields CDR1 ENHRY and CDR2 SYGVKD. The DNA for the CDR3 is TGTGCCATCGGAAAGGACAGAGCCACAGAGACCCAGTACTTC. Protein product: CAIGKDRATETQYF.

There are a few counts of this clonotype. V gene TRBV6-2 or TRBV6-3 combines with J gene TRBJ2-1; 7 bases align to TRBD2. CDR1 and CDR2 (germline): MNHEY, SVGEGT. There are 13 residues in the CDR3. The V segment lost 10 bases and the J segment 3 bases; nucleotides outside the gene matches: 6. The CDR3 bases are TGTGCCACTTCTAGCGGAGACTACAATGAGCAGTTCTTC. Protein: CATSSGDYNEQFF.